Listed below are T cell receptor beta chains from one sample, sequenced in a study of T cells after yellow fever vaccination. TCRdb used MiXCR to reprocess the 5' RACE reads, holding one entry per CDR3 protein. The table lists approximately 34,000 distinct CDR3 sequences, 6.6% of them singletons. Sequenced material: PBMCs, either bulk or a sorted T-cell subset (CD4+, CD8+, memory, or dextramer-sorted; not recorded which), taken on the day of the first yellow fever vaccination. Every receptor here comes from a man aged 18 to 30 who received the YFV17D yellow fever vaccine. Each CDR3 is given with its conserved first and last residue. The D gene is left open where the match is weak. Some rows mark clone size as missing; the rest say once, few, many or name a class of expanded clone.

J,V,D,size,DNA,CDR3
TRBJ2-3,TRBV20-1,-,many,TGCAGTGCTACCAGACGACAGGCGGGCACAGATACGCAGTATTTT,CSATRRQAGTDTQYF
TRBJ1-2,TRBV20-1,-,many,TGCAGTGCTGTCAGAGATGTCTATGGCTACACCTTC,CSAVRDVYGYTF
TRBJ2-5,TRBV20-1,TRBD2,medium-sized,TGCAGTGCAACAGGACTAGCGGACCAAGAGACCCAGTACTTC,CSATGLADQETQYF
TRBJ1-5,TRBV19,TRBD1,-,TGTGCCAGTAGTGTCAACAGGGGCGGTGGCAATCAGCCCCAGCATTTT,CASSVNRGGGNQPQHF
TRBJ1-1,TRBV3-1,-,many,TGTGCCAGCAGCCAAGCTGCGGGGGGTACTGAAGCTTTCTTT,CASSQAAGGTEAFF
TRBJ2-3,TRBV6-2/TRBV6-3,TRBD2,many,TGTGCCAGCAGTTACCTAGCGGGGGCCTCCTATACGCAGTATTTT,CASSYLAGASYTQYF
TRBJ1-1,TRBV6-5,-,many,TGTGCCAGCAGTTCCCCGAGGGGAAAAGCTTTCTTT,CASSSPRGKAFF
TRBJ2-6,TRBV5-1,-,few,TGCGCCAGCAGCTGGCCGGGGACGCCGTCCTCTGGGGCCAACGTCCTGACTTTC,CASSWPGTPSSGANVLTF
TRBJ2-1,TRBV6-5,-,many,TGTGCCAGCAGTTCAAACAGGTTCTACAATGAGCAGTTCTTC,CASSSNRFYNEQFF
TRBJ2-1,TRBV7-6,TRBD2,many,TGTGCCAGCAGCCTCGGGACTAGCCGAAGCTCCTACAATGAGCAGTTCTTC,CASSLGTSRSSYNEQFF
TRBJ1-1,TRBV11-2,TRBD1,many,TGTGCCAGCAGGGGGACAGCATTCGATTTCTTT,CASRGTAFDFF
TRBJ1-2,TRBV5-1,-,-,TGCGCCAGCAGCGGCCCCTACAGGGATTCATTCCGTTTCTATGGCTACACCTTC,CASSGPYRDSFRFYGYTF
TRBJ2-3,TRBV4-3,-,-,TGCGCCAGCAGCCAAGCCGGGAGAGATACGCAGTATTTT,CASSQAGRDTQYF
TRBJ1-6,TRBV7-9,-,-,TGTGCCAGCAGCAAGGGGCTCGGGGATTATAATTCACCCCTCCACTTT,CASSKGLGDYNSPLHF
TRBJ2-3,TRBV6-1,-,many,TGTGCCAGCAGCCCATGGACTAGCACAGATACGCAGTATTTT,CASSPWTSTDTQYF
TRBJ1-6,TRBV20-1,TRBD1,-,TGCAGTGCTACCTATGATATATGGACAGGGGGCAACCTCCACTTT,CSATYDIWTGGNLHF
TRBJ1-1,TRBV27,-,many,TGTGCCAGCAGTGTAGGGTGGGGAAGAAAAACCATGAACACTGAAGCTTTCTTT,CASSVGWGRKTMNTEAFF
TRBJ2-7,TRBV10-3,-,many,TGTGCCATCAGGGACCAGGGGGGAATCCTAGACGAGCAGTACTTC,CAIRDQGGILDEQYF
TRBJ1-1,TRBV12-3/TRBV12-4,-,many,TGTGCCAGCAGTTTCAGTTCGGTCACTGAAGCTTTCTTT,CASSFSSVTEAFF
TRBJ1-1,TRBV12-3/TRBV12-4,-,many,TGTGCCAGCAGTTCATCCCTGTGGGGAGACACTGAAGCTTTCTTT,CASSSSLWGDTEAFF
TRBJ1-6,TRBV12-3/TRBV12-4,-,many,TGTGCCAGCAGCCTTCGGGACCCTAGGGACTCACCCCTCCACTTT,CASSLRDPRDSPLHF
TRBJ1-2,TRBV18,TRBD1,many,TGTGCCAGCTCACCTACAGCCGAGGGACAGGCACTACGCACCTTC,CASSPTAEGQALRTF
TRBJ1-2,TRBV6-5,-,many,TGTGCCAGCAGTTACAGGGGCCTCGGCTACACCTTC,CASSYRGLGYTF
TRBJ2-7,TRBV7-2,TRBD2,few,TGTGCCAGCAGATCAAGGGAGGGACCCTACGAGCAGTACTTC,CASRSREGPYEQYF
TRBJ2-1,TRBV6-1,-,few,TGTGCCAGCGCCCGGGACGCCGCCTACAATGAGCAGTTCTTC,CASARDAAYNEQFF
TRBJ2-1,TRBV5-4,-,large,TGTGCCAGCAGCTTGGATGGGACTTCGTACAATGAGCAGTTCTTC,CASSLDGTSYNEQFF